This TCR beta chain was captured in a study of cytomegalovirus exposure and HLA in healthy donors. Vbeta (60) and Jbeta (13) primers were used in the PCR. Here immunoSEQ multiplex PCR was the method, and the copy in TCRdb shows in-frame clones only, minus some. Reported are more than 55,000 clones; the ten largest clones contain 4.5% to 6.5%. Each donor was nominally healthy when sampled (though unrecorded immune exposures were likely). This CDR3 contains 14 residues. CDR1 and CDR2 from the germline V gene are MNHEY and SVGAGI. The V and J ends lost 7 bases and 8 bases respectively, with 20 bases between them.

The sequence was obtained from a woman between 40 and 55 years old in good health and CMV-seropositive. The chain employs TRBV6-5 and TRBJ1-2; D is perhaps TRBD1 (6 bases). The source material was PBMCs. CDR3 coding DNA: TGTGCCAGCAAGTTACAGGGACGAGATGTAGGCTACACCTTC. Translation gives CASKLQGRDVGYTF.